This record concerns one T cell receptor (beta chain) sequence. The antigen remains undetermined. This record belongs to a study of cytomegalovirus exposure and HLA in healthy donors. Turning to the study itself: Roughly 179 million T cells yielded more than 95 million unique TCR beta sequences, as an earlier analysis found.

Vbeta (60) and Jbeta (13) primers were used in the PCR. Assay used: immunoSEQ multiplex PCR; TCRdb lists only in-frame clones, some missing. The table records some 130,000 clones, about 78% of them present only once. This CDR3 region has 14 residues. Per the germline V gene, CDR1 is MGHRA and CDR2 is YSYEKL. V shed 5 bases and J shed 4 bases, with 14 bases lying between them. Notes on the study in general: A few V segments could not be told apart, such as TRBV6-2 and TRBV6-3, and were left out. Researchers reportedly found TCR beta sequences accurately predicted most subjects' HLA-A and HLA-B alleles. A link between a missense DCLRE1C variant and TCR beta V- and J-gene trimming emerged from a later analysis.

The sample was PBMCs. V is TRBV4-1 and J is TRBJ1-2, with TRBD1 as a possible D gene (5 bases). The TCR was taken from a female donor in good health and CMV-seronegative. The CDR3 sequence is CASSSVGGGYGYTF. The CDR3 bases are TGCGCCAGCAGCTCAGTGGGGGGGGGCTATGGCTACACCTTC.